This TCR beta chain was sequenced in a study of blood T cells in healthy people across ages. This clonotype showed up just a few times. Then a second PCR, running about 6 to 12 cycles, was carried out with a sample-barcoded 5' primer and a J-beta primer mix. TCRdb analysed the 5' RACE reads with MiXCR anew, one entry per CDR3 protein. The sample carries more than 500,000 distinct CDR3 sequences, about 28% recorded once. This sample was also put to use in a study of T cells of mothers and their children.

Sequenced material: blood. The sequence was collected from a boy aged 2-15 years in good health.

CDR3 coding DNA: TGTGCCAGCGGACTAGGGGTTGATACGCAGTATTTT. Translation: CASGLGVDTQYF. The gene calls are TRBV6-5 and TRBJ2-3; 7 bases fit TRBD2. CDR3 length: 12 amino acids. Germline CDR1 and CDR2: MNHEY and SVGAGI. The junction had 5 bases not matched to a gene; V was cut back by 8 bases and J by 6 bases.